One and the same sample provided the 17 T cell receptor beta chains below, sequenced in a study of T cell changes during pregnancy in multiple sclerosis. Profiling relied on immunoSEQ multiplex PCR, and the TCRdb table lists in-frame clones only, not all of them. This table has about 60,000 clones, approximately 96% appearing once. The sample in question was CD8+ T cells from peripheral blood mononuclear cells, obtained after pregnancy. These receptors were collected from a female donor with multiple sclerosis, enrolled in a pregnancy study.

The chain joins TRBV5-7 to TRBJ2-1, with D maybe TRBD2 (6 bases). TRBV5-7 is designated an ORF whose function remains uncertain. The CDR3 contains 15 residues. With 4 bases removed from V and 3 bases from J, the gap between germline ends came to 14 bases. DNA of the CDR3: TGTGCCAGCAGCCACGGAGGGACGAGCTACAATGAGCAGTTCTTC. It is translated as CASSHGGTSYNEQFF.

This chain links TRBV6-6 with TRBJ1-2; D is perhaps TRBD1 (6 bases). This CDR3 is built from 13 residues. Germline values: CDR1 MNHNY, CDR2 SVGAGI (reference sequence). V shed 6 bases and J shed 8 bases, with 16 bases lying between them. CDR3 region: CASSVGGAGGYTF. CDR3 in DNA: TGTGCCAGCAGCGTGGGGGGGGCGGGGGGCTACACCTTC.

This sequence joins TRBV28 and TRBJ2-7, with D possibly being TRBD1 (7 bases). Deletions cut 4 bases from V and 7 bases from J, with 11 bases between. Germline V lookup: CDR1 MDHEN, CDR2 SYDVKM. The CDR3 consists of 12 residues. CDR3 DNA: TGTGCCAGCAGTTCGACAGGGAGGGAGCAGTACTTC. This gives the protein CASSSTGREQYF. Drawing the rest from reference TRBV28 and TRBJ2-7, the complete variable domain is DVKVTQSSRYLVKRTGEKVFLECVQDMDHENMFWYRQDPGLGLRLIYFSYDVKMKEKGDIPEGYSVSREKKERFSLILESASTNQTSMYLCASSSTGREQYFGPGTRLTVT.

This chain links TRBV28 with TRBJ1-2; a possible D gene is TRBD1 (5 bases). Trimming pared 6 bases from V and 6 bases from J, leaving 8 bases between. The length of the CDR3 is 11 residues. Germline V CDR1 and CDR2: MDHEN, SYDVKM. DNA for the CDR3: TGTGCCAGCAGCACGGGGGATGGCTACACCTTC. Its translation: CASSTGDGYTF.

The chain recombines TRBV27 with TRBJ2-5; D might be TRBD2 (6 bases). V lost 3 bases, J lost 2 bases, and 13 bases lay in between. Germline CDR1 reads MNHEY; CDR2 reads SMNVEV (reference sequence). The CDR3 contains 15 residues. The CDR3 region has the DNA TGTGCCAGCAGTTTGGTACCCGGGGGTCAAGAGACCCAGTACTTC. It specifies CASSLVPGGQETQYF.

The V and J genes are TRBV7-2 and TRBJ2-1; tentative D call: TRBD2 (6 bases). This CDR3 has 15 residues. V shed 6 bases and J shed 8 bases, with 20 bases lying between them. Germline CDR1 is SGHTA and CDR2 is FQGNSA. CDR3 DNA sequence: TGTGCCAGCAGTCGAGTTCCCGGGACTTCCGATGAGCAGTTCTTC. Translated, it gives CASSRVPGTSDEQFF.

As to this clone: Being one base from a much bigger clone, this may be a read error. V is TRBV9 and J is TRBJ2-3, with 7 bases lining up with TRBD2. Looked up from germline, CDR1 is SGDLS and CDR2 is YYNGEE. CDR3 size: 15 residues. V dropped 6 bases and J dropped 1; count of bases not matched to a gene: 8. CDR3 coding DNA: TGTGCCAGCAACGGCGAGGCGGGAGGCACAGATACGCAGTATTTT. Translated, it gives CASNGEAGGTDTQYF.

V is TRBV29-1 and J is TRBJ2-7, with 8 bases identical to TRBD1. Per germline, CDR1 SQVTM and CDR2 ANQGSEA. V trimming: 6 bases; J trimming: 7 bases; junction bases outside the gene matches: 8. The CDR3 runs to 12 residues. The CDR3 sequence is CSVAGQGREQYF. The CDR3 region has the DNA TGCAGCGTCGCTGGACAGGGCCGAGAGCAGTACTTC.

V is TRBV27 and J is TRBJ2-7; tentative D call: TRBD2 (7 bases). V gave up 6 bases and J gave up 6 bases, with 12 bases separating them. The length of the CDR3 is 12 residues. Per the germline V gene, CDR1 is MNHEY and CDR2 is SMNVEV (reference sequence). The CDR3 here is CASRGGRSEQYF. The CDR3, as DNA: TGTGCCAGCAGGGGGGGGCGGAGCGAGCAGTACTTC.

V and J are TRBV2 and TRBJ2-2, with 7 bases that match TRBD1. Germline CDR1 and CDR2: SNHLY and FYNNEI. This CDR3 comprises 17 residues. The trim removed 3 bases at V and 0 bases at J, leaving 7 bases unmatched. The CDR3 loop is CASSDQGVATNTGELFF. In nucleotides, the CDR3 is TGTGCCAGCAGTGATCAGGGGGTTGCGACGAACACCGGGGAGCTGTTTTTT.

CDR3 region: CASGQSWEQYF. In DNA form, the CDR3 reads TGTGCCAGCGGACAGAGCTGGGAGCAGTACTTC. V gene TRBV6-5 combines with J gene TRBJ2-7; maybe TRBD1 (6 bases). Germline values: CDR1 MNHEY, CDR2 SVGAGI. V was cut by 8 bases and J by 7 bases, with 12 bases left in between. The CDR3 runs 11 residues.

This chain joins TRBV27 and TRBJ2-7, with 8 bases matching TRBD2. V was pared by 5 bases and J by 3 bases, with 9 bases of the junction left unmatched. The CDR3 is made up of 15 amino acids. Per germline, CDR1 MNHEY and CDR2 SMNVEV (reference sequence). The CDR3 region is CASSPFRGGYYEQYF. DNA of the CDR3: TGTGCCAGCAGTCCCTTCCGGGGGGGCTACTACGAGCAGTACTTC.

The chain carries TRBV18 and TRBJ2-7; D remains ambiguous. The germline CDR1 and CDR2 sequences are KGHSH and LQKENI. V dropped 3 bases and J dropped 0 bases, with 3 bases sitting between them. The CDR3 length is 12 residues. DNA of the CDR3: TGTGCCAGCTCACCCGTCTCCTACGAGCAGTACTTC. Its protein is CASSPVSYEQYF.

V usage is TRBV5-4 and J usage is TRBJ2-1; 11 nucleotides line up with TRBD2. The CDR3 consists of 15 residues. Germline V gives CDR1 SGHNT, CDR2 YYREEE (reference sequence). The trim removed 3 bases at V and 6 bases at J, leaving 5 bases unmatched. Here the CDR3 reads CASSYGTSGGNEQFF. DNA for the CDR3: TGTGCCAGCAGCTACGGGACTAGCGGAGGCAATGAGCAGTTCTTC.

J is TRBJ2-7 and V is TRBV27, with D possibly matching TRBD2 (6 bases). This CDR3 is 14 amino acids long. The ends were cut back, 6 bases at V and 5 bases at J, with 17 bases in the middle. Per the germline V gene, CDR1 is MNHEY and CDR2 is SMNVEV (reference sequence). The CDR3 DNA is TGTGCCAGCAGCGTCAACAGGAGGGTCCACGAGCAGTACTTC. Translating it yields CASSVNRRVHEQYF.

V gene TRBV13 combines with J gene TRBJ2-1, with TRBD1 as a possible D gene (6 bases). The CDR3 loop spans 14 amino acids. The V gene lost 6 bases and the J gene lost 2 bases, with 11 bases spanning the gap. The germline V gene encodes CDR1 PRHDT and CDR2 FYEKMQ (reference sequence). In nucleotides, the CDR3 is TGTGCCAGCAGGGGACACAGGGCCTACAATGAGCAGTTCTTC. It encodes CASRGHRAYNEQFF.

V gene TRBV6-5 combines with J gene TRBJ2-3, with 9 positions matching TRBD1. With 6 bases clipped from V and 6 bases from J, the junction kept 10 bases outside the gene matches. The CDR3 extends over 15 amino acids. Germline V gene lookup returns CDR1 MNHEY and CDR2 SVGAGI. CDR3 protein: CASRSGQGNWDTQYF. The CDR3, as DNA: TGTGCCAGCAGGAGTGGACAGGGGAATTGGGATACGCAGTATTTT.